The 10 T cell receptor beta chains below come from one sample, sequenced in a study of control samples from healthy donors and cancer patients. TCRdb's table, derived via immunoSEQ multiplex PCR, lists solely in-frame clones and lacks some. The table includes about 140,000 clones, 85% to 95% detected once. Specimen: blood. The source of these receptors is a middle-aged man in good health.

This chain joins TRBV6-5 and TRBJ1-4; the match to TRBD1 covers 8 bases. V was clipped by 6 bases and J by 4 bases; unmatched bases: 7. Germline assignment: CDR1 MNHEY and CDR2 SVGAGI. There are 15 residues in the CDR3. DNA of the CDR3: TGTGCCAGCAGCAGGGGACAGGCCGGTAATGAAAAACTGTTTTTT. It encodes CASSRGQAGNEKLFF.

The V and J genes are TRBV5-1 and TRBJ1-4; a weak D match, TRBD1 (5 bases). Germline CDR1 reads SGHRS; CDR2 reads YFSETQ. V shed 4 bases and J shed 3 bases, with 13 bases lying between them. The CDR3 is 15 residues long. This CDR3 reads CASSTPRQSNEKLFF. DNA for the CDR3: TGCGCCAGCAGCACACCCCGACAGTCTAATGAAAAACTGTTTTTT. The whole variable domain, remainder taken from reference TRBV5-1 and TRBJ1-4, is KAGVTQTPRYLIKTRGQQVTLSCSPISGHRSVSWYQQTPGQGLQFLFEYFSETQRNKGNFPGRFSGRQFSNSRSEMNVSTLELGDSALYLCASSTPRQSNEKLFFGSGTQLSVL.

The V call is TRBV7-9, the J call TRBJ2-5, with 11 bases aligning to TRBD2. This CDR3 contains 16 residues. J gave up 1 base and V 5 bases, and 6 bases lay outside the gene matches. Germline CDR1 reads SEHNR; CDR2 reads FQNEAQ (reference sequence). The CDR3 sequence: CASSPPLAGGQETQYF. CDR3 sequence (DNA): TGTGCCAGCAGCCCCCCCCTAGCGGGGGGCCAAGAGACCCAGTACTTC.

This clone was counted a single time. The rearrangement links TRBV19 to TRBJ2-2; possibly TRBD2 for D (6 bases). The V gene's germline CDR1 is LNHDA and CDR2 SQIVND (reference sequence). The V end lost 3 bases, the J end lost 8 bases, and 13 bases lay between the germline ends. This CDR3 is 14 amino acids long. CDR3 coding DNA: TGTGCCAGTAGTATGAGCGGGCACCGAGGGGAGCTGTTTTTT. Its translation: CASSMSGHRGELFF.

The chain couples TRBV18 to TRBJ1-1, with D possibly TRBD1 on 5 matching bases. The V gene's germline CDR1 is KGHSH and CDR2 LQKENI. V lost 4 bases to trimming and J lost 3 bases, with 12 bases between them. This CDR3 is 14 amino acids long. The CDR3 is CASSLHGTDTEAFF. The CDR3 nucleotides are TGTGCCAGCTCACTGCACGGGACTGACACTGAAGCTTTCTTT.

The CDR3 spells CASSLDRAIEQYF. For the CDR3, the DNA is TGCGCCAGCAGCCTGGACAGGGCCATCGAGCAGTACTTC. V usage is TRBV4-1 and J usage is TRBJ2-7, with 8 nucleotides matching TRBD1. The CDR3 loop spans 13 amino acids. From germline, CDR1 is MGHRA and CDR2 YSYEKL. The V gene end was trimmed by 4 bases and the J gene end by 6 bases; junction bases not matched to a gene: 5.

This chain uses TRBV9 with TRBJ2-1; D call uncertain. This CDR3 has 13 amino acids. The germline V and J ends were trimmed by 0 bases and 9 bases, with 10 bases remaining between them. From germline, CDR1 is SGDLS and CDR2 YYNGEE. The CDR3 sequence is CASSVEPRSEQFF. The CDR3 DNA is TGTGCCAGCAGCGTAGAGCCCAGAAGTGAGCAGTTCTTC.

This chain connects TRBV5-1 to TRBJ2-1; D is undetermined. Trimming left V 0 bases short and J 15 bases short, with 13 bases between. Germline CDR1 and CDR2: SGHRS and YFSETQ. The CDR3 is 12 residues long. CDR3 sequence reads: CASSLDLLPGFF. The CDR3 DNA follows: TGCGCCAGCAGCTTGGATCTTCTTCCTGGGTTCTTC. Together with reference TRBV5-1 and TRBJ2-1, the CDR3 gives the full variable domain: KAGVTQTPRYLIKTRGQQVTLSCSPISGHRSVSWYQQTPGQGLQFLFEYFSETQRNKGNFPGRFSGRQFSNSRSEMNVSTLELGDSALYLCASSLDLLPGFFGPGTRLTVL.

The chain couples TRBV2 to TRBJ1-6; no reliable D call. The CDR3 extends over 13 amino acids. In germline, CDR1 is SNHLY, CDR2 FYNNEI. V lost 6 bases and J lost 8, with 11 bases in between. The CDR3 reads CASSGRMDSPLHF. The CDR3 DNA is TGTGCCAGCAGCGGCAGGATGGATTCACCCCTCCACTTT.

The V call is TRBV6-6, the J call TRBJ1-1; D not certain. This CDR3 spans 13 amino acids. Germline V gene lookup returns CDR1 MNHNY and CDR2 SVGAGI (reference sequence). V lost 2 bases to trimming and J lost 4 bases, with 8 bases between them. The CDR3 bases are TGTGCCAGCAGTTACGGTGGAAGCACTGAAGCTTTCTTT. Translation gives CASSYGGSTEAFF.